This T cell receptor (beta chain) was sequenced in a study of blood T cell repertoires in COVID-19 (dated by TCRdb to 2018 to 2020). General notes on the study: Samples covering the acute and convalescent phases of COVID-19 were provided by collaborators in the United States, Italy and Spain. Subjects who had been exposed to COVID-19, were actively infected with it, or had recovered from it provided the deeply sampled blood TCRbeta repertoires that made up the dataset. Where available, HLA class I and class II types were taken from metadata supplied by the sample provider and were not determined by assay-based typing. Samples came from the ongoing ImmuneRACE study (first 160 participants) plus 1,254 subjects from 6 global collaborators. The sample metadata nearly always contained a de-identified subject ID, COVID-19 status, age in years and sex. The material from the prospective study consisted of cDNA or gDNA derived from T cells, B-cell-depleted T cells, or PBMCs. A freely available public database, intended as a resource for researchers studying the immune response to SARS-CoV-2, is where the repertoires were released.

Overall study results and their limits: How much clinical and demographic metadata was included differed by source and by participant, and the metadata was provided uncurated.

This clone was detected only a few times. The antigen it binds to is not known. It has no much larger one-base neighbor in the sample; base qualities were not kept. Trimming costs V 3 bases and J 6 bases, and their ends lie 18 bases apart. The CDR3 runs 15 amino acids, cysteine and phenylalanine included. Only the CDR3 portion is preserved as DNA: 45 bases, with reading frame beginning at the first base. CDR1 and CDR2, per the germline V gene (reference sequence), are GTSNPN and SVGIG. TCRbeta CDR3 regions were amplified from genomic DNA by means of the immunoSEQ Assay, a bias-controlled multiplex PCR. In the original analysis: The number of nucleated cells in each sample was estimated from the amplification of reference gene primers within the assay. Sequence reads were collapsed and filtered to measure the absolute abundance of every unique TCRbeta CDR3 rearrangement. For each sample, productive Simpson clonality was calculated as the square root of Simpson's diversity index across productive rearrangements. Here the immuneACCESS table is served through TCRdb, limited to in-frame sequences with V and J called. Missing clones are a known gap in these copies; in checked studies unresolved V genes cover under half, and the rest lacks a known reason. For V, J and clone size, that table is used; D and trimming come from the DNA. Across this sample there are under 80,000 clones, with about 80% seen only once. The top ten hold less than 15% of the sample.

Collaborating institutions collected whole blood in K2EDTA tubes following their own protocols. For TCRbeta analysis, collaborators shipped samples in one of three forms: frozen whole blood, isolated PBMCs, or DNA extracted from either of those sample types. Sequenced sample: peripheral blood. The rearranged chain carries TRBV30 and TRBJ2-1, and possibly TRBD2, on 6 matching bases. The clonotype originates from a human donor in a cohort sampled during active COVID-19. Here the CDR3 is given as CAWREAGRTVNEQFF. At the DNA level, the sequence is TGTGCCTGGAGGGAGGCGGGAAGGACGGTCAATGAGCAGTTCTTC.